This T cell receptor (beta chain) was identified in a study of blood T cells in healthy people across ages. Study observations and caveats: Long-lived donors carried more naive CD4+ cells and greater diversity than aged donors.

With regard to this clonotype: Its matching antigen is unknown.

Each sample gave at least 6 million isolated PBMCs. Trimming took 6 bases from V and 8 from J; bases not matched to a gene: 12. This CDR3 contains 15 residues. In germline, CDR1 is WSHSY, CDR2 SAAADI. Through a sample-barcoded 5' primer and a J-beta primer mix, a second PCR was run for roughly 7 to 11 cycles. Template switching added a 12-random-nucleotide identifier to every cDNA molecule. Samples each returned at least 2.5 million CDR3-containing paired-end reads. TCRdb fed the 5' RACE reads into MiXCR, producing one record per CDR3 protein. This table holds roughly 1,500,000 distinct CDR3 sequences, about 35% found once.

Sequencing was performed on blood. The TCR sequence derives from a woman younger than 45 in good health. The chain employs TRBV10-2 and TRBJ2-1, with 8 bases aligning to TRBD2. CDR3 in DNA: TGCGCCAGCAGCCGAGCGACTAGCGTTTCGGATGAGCAGTTCTTC. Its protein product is CASSRATSVSDEQFF.